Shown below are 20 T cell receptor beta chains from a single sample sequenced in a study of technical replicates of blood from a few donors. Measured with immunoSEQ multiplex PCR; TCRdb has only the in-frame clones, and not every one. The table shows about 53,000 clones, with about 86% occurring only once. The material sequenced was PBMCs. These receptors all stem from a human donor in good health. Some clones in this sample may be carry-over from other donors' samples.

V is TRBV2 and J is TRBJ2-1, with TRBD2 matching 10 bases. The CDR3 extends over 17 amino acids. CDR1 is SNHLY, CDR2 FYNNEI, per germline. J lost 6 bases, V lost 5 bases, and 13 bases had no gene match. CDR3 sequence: CASSTMKRASGSNEQFF. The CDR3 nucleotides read TGTGCCAGCAGTACGATGAAAAGGGCTAGCGGGAGCAATGAGCAGTTCTTC.

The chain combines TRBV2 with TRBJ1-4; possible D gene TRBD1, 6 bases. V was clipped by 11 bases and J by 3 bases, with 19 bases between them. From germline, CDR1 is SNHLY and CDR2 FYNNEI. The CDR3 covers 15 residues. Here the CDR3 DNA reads TGTGCCGGAAACAGACAGGCCGAGGCTAATGAAAAACTGTTTTTT. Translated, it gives CAGNRQAEANEKLFF.

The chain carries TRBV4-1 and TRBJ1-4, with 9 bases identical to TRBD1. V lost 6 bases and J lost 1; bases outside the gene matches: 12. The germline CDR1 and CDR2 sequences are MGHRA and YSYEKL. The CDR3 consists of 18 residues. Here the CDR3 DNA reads TGCGCCAGCAGTCAAACGCCTAACAGGGGGCTAACTAATGAAAAACTGTTTTTT. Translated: CASSQTPNRGLTNEKLFF.

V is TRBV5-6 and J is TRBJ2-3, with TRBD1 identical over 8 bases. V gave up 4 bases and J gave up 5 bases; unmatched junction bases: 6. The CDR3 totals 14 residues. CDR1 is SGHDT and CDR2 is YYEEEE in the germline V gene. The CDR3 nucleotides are TGTGCCAGCAGCAGCGGACAGGGCCTAGATACGCAGTATTTT. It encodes CASSSGQGLDTQYF.

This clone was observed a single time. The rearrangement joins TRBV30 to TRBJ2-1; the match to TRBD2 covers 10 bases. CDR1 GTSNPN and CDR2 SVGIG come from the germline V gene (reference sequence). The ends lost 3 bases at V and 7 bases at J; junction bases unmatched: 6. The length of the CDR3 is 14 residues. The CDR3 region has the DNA TGTGCCTGGAGCCTAGCGGGAGCCAGAAATGAGCAGTTCTTC. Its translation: CAWSLAGARNEQFF.

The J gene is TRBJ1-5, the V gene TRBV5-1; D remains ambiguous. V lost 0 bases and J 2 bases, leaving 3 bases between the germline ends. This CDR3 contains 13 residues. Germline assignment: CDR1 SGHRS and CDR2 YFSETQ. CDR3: CASSLVGNQPQHF. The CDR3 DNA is TGCGCCAGCAGCTTGGTAGGCAATCAGCCCCAGCATTTT.

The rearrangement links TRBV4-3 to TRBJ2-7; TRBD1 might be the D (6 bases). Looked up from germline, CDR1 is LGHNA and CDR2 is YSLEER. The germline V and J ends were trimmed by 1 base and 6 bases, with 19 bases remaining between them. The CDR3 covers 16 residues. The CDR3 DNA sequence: TGCGCCAGCAGCCAAGCCACGGGACAAATTCCCCTCGAGCAGTACTTC. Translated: CASSQATGQIPLEQYF.

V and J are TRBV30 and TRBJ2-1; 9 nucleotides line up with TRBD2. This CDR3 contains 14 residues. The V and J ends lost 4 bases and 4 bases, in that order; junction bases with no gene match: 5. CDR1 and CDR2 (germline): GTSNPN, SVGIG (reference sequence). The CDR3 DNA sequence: TGTGCCTGGACCCAGACTAGCGGATACAATGAGCAGTTCTTC. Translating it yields CAWTQTSGYNEQFF.

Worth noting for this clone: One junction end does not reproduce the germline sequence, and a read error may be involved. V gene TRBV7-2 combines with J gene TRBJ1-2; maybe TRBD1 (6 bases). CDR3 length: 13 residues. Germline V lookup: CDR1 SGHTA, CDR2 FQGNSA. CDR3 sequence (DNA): TGTGCCAGCAGCCCTTGGACAGAGTATGGCTACGCCTTC. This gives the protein CASSPWTEYGYAF.

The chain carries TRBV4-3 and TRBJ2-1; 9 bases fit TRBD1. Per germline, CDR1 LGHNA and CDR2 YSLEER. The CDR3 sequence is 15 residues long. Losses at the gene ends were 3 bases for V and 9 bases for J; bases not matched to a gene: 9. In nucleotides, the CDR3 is TGCGCCAGCAGCCAGGAGGACAGGGGCTCGAGTGAGCAGTTCTTC. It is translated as CASSQEDRGSSEQFF.

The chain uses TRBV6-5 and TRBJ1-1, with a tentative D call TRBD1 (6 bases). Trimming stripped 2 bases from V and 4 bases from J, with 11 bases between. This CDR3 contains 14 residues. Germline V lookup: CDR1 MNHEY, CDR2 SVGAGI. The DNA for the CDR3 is TGTGCCAGCAGTTACGAGGGGGTCGGCACTGAAGCTTTCTTT. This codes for CASSYEGVGTEAFF.

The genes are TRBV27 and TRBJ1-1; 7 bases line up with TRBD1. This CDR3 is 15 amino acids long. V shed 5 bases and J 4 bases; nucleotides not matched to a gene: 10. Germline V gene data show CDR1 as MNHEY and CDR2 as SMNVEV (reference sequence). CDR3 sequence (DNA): TGTGCCAGCAGTCCCCGGAGGGGGCCTGGCACTGAAGCTTTCTTT. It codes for CASSPRRGPGTEAFF.

CDR3 DNA sequence: TGTGCCAGCAGCCTCGAGGGTAGCGGGACGTCCTACGAGCAGTACTTC. Protein sequence: CASSLEGSGTSYEQYF. This sequence joins TRBV7-2 and TRBJ2-7, with 8 bases aligning to TRBD2. The V gene's germline CDR1 is SGHTA and CDR2 FQGNSA. With V trimmed by 5 bases and J by 1 base, 10 bases remained unmatched. This CDR3 has 16 residues.

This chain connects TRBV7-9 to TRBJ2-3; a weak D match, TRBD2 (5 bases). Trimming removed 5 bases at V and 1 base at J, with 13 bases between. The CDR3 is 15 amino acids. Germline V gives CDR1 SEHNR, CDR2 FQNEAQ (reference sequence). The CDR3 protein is CASSKTITRTDTQYF. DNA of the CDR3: TGTGCCAGCAGCAAGACTATAACTCGCACAGATACGCAGTATTTT.

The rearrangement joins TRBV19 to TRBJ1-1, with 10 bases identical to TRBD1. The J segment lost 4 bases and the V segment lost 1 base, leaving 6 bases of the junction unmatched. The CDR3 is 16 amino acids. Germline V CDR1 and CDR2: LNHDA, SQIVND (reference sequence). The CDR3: CASSIAPGQGGTEAFF. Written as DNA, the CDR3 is TGTGCCAGTAGTATAGCCCCAGGACAGGGGGGCACTGAAGCTTTCTTT. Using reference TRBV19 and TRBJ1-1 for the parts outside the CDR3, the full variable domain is DGGITQSPKYLFRKEGQNVTLSCEQNLNHDAMYWYRQDPGQGLRLIYYSQIVNDFQKGDIAEGYSVSREKKESFPLTVTSAQKNPTAFYLCASSIAPGQGGTEAFFGQGTRLTVV.

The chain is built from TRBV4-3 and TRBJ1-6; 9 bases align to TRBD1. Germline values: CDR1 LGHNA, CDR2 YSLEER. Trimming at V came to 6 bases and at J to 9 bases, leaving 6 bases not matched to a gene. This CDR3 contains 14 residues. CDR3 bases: TGCGCCAGCAGGGAGGGACAGGGCGCTTCACCCCTCCACTTT. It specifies CASREGQGASPLHF.

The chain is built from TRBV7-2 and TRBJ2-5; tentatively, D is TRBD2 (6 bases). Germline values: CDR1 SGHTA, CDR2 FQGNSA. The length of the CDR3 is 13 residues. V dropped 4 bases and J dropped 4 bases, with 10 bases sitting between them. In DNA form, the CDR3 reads TGTGCCAGCAGCTCGTGGGGGGTAGAGACCCAGTACTTC. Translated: CASSSWGVETQYF.

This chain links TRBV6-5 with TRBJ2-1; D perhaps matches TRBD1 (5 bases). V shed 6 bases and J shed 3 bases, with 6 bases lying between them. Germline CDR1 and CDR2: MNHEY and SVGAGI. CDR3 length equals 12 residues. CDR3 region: CASSDSYNEQFF. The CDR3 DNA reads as TGTGCCAGCAGCGACAGCTACAATGAGCAGTTCTTC.

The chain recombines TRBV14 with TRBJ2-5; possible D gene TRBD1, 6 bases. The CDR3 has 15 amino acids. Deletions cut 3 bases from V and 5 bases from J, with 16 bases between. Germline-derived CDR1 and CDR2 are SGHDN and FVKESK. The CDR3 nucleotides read TGTGCCAGCAGCCAGATCCGGGACAATCGGGAGACCCAGTACTTC. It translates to CASSQIRDNRETQYF. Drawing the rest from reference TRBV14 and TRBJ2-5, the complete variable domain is EAGVTQFPSHSVIEKGQTVTLRCDPISGHDNLYWYRRVMGKEIKFLLHFVKESKQDESGMPNNRFLAERTGGTYSTLKVQPAELEDSGVYFCASSQIRDNRETQYFGPGTRLLVL.

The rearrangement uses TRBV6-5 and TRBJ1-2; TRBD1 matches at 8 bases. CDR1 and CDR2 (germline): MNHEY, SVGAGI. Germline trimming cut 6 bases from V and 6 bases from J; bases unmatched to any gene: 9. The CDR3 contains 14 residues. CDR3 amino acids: CASSLGQEVDGYTF. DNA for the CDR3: TGTGCCAGCAGCCTGGGACAGGAGGTAGATGGCTACACCTTC.